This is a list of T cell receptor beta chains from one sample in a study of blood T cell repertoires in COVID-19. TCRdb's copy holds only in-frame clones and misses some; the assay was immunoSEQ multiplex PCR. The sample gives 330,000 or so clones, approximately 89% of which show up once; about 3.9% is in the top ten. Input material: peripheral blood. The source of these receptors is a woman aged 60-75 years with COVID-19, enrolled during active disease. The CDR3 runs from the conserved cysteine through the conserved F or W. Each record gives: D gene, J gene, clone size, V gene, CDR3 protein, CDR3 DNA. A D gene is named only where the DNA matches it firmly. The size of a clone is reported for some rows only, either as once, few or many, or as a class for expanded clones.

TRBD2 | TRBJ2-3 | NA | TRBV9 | CASSVIAGSTDTQYF | TGTGCCAGCAGCGTAATAGCGGGGAGCACAGATACGCAGTATTTT
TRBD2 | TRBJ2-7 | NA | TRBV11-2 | CASSPWGGNEQYF | TGTGCCAGCAGCCCCTGGGGGGGAAACGAGCAGTACTTC
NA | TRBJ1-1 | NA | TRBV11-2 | CASSPPYQRSSEAFF | TGTGCCAGCAGCCCCCCGTACCAGCGTTCGTCTGAAGCTTTCTTT
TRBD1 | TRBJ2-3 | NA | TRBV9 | CASSPTGGPVWGPPLGTDTQYF | TGTGCCAGCAGCCCGACAGGGGGGCCGGTTTGGGGCCCCCCTCTTGGCACAGATACGCAGTATTTT
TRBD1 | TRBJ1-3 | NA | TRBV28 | CASSLGTGALSGNTIYF | TGTGCCAGCAGTTTAGGGACAGGGGCCCTCTCTGGAAACACCATATATTTT
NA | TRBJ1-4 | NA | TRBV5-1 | CASSAQGSIAEKLFF | TGCGCCAGCAGCGCCCAGGGAAGTATAGCTGAAAAACTGTTTTTT
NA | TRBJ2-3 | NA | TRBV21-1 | CASSLCSGDTQYF | TGTGCCAGCAGCCTATGTTCGGGAGATACGCAGTATTTT
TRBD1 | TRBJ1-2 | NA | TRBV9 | CASSQQTGVNYGYTF | TGTGCCAGCAGCCAACAAACAGGGGTCAACTATGGCTACACCTTC
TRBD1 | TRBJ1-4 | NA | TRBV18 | CASSPAPGTAHEKLFF | TGTGCCAGCTCACCTGCTCCCGGGACAGCACATGAAAAACTGTTTTTT
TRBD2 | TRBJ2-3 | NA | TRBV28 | CASRGGGSTDTQYF | TGTGCCAGCAGGGGCGGGGGATCCACAGATACGCAGTATTTT
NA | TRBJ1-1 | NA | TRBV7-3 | CASSFTGNTEAFF | TGTGCCAGCAGCTTTACAGGGAACACTGAAGCTTTCTTT
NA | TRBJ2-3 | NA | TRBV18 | CASSPGLTDTQYF | TGTGCCAGCTCACCGGGACTGACAGATACGCAGTATTTT
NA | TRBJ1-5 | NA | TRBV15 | CATSRDWSKPQHF | TGTGCCACCAGCAGAGATTGGAGTAAGCCCCAGCATTTT
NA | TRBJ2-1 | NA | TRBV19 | CASSIYSLTSYNEQFF | TGTGCCAGTAGTATATACAGCTTAACCTCCTACAATGAGCAGTTCTTC
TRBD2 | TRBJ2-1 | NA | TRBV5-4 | CASSFMGLAGGNEQFF | TGTGCCAGCAGCTTTATGGGACTAGCGGGGGGCAATGAGCAGTTCTTC
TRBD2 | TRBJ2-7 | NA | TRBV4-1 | CASSLIYTSVEQYF | TGCGCCAGCAGCCTGATCTACACTAGCGTCGAGCAGTACTTC
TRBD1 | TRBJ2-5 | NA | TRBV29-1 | CSVEPRDRHQETQYF | TGCAGCGTTGAACCCCGGGACAGACACCAAGAGACCCAGTACTTC
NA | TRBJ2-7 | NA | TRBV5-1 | CASSLVGDKVYEQYF | TGCGCCAGCAGCTTGGTAGGGGACAAGGTCTACGAGCAGTACTTC
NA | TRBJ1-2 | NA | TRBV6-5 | CASSYSSGGIGYGYTF | TGTGCCAGCAGTTACTCGTCGGGGGGCATAGGCTATGGCTACACCTTC
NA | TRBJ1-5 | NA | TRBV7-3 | CASSAATGQLNQPQHF | TGTGCCAGCAGCGCCGCGACAGGACAGCTCAATCAGCCCCAGCATTTT
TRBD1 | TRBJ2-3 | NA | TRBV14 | CASSRTGSRTDTQYF | TGTGCCAGCAGCCGGACAGGGAGTAGGACAGATACGCAGTATTTT
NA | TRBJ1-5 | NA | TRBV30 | CAWSPSLGNRPQHF | TGTGCCTGGAGCCCGTCACTAGGGAATCGGCCCCAGCATTTT
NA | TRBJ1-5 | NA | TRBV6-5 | CASSYSNRGGNQPQHF | TGTGCCAGCAGTTACTCGAATAGGGGCGGCAATCAGCCCCAGCATTTT
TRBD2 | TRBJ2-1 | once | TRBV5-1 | CASSPTSGGRDEQFF | TGCGCCAGCAGCCCAACTAGCGGGGGGAGGGATGAGCAGTTCTTC
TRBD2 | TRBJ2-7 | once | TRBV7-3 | CASSTQASGPREQYF | TGTGCCAGCAGTACCCAGGCTAGCGGGCCGAGGGAGCAGTACTTC
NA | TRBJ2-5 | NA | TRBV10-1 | CASSESGRRAQYF | TGCGCCAGCAGTGAGTCGGGAAGGAGGGCCCAGTACTTC
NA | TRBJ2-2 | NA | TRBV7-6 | CASSYYKPGTNTGELFF | TGTGCCAGCAGCTATTATAAGCCAGGGACGAACACCGGGGAGCTGTTTTTT
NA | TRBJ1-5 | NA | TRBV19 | CASAALEQPQHF | TGTGCCAGTGCGGCCTTGGAGCAGCCCCAGCATTTT
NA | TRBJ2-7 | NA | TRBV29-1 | CSVENSYYEQYF | TGCAGCGTTGAAAACAGCTACTACGAGCAGTACTTC
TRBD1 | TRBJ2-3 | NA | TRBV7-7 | CASSLAVGQGADTQYF | TGTGCCAGCAGCTTAGCGGTAGGACAGGGGGCAGATACGCAGTATTTT
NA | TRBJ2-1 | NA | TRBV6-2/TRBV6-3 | CASSYPGFNNEQFF | TGTGCCAGCAGTTACCCGGGATTTAACAATGAGCAGTTCTTC
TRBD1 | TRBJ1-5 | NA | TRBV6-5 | CAGHRGDSNQPQHF | TGTGCCGGACACAGGGGCGATAGCAATCAGCCCCAGCATTTT
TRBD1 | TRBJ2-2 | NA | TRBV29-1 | CSVGDRAHNTGELFF | TGCAGCGTAGGGGACAGGGCCCACAACACCGGGGAGCTGTTTTTT
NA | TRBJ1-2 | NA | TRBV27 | CASSFNQEFYGYTF | TGTGCCAGCAGTTTCAATCAAGAGTTCTATGGCTACACCTTC
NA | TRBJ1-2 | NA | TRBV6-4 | CASSDDWTYYGYTF | TGTGCCAGCAGTGACGATTGGACATACTATGGCTACACCTTC
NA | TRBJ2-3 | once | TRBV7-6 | CASSSMTSASTDTQYF | TGTGCCAGCAGCTCCATGACTAGTGCTAGCACAGATACGCAGTATTTT
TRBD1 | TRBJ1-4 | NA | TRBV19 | CASTTGTGGRPNEKLFF | TGTGCCAGTACCACAGGGACAGGGGGCAGGCCTAATGAAAAACTGTTTTTT
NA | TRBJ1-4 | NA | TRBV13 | CASSLGTANEKLFF | TGTGCCAGCAGCTTAGGAACAGCTAATGAAAAACTGTTTTTT
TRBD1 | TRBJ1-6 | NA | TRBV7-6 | CASSTDRGANSPLHF | TGTGCCAGCAGCACGGACAGGGGAGCCAATTCACCCCTCCACTTT
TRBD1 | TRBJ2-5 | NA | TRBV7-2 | CASSLWLGQQETQYF | TGTGCCAGCAGCTTATGGTTGGGACAGCAAGAGACCCAGTACTTC
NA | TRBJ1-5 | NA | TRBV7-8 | CASSLGLGSQPQHF | TGTGCCAGCAGCTTAGGACTTGGGAGTCAGCCCCAGCATTTT
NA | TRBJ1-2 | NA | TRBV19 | CASSIGTVPGLDYTF | TGTGCCAGTAGTATAGGGACAGTTCCAGGTCTCGACTACACCTTC
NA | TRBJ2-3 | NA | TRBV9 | CAKWGVGDTQYF | TGTGCCAAATGGGGGGTAGGAGATACGCAGTATTTT
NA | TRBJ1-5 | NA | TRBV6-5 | CASSPTATSNQPQHF | TGTGCCAGCAGCCCCACAGCCACTAGCAATCAGCCCCAGCATTTT
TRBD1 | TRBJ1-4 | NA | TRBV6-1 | CASSEPGQINEKLFF | TGTGCCAGCAGTGAGCCGGGACAGATAAATGAAAAACTGTTTTTT